These 8 T cell receptor beta chains share one sample of origin, sequenced in a study of cytomegalovirus exposure and HLA in healthy donors. The table came from immunoSEQ multiplex PCR; TCRdb's copy has only in-frame clones and leaves some out. The data contain roughly 100,000 clones, about 87% of them singletons. Source material: PBMCs. These receptors were obtained from a woman between 18 and 30 years old in good health and CMV-seropositive.

This sequence joins TRBV6-5 and TRBJ2-2; possibly TRBD1 for D (6 bases). Trimming removed 4 bases from V and 6 bases from J, with 15 bases in between. This CDR3 has 15 residues. Germline CDR1 MNHEY, CDR2 SVGAGI. The chain's CDR3 is CASSLQGTFAGELFF. The CDR3 DNA sequence: TGTGCCAGCAGTTTACAGGGTACTTTCGCCGGGGAGCTGTTTTTT.

This chain links TRBV6-5 with TRBJ1-5, with a possible D match to TRBD1 (5 bases). From germline, CDR1 is MNHEY and CDR2 SVGAGI. There are 14 residues in the CDR3. V lost 0 bases, J lost 2 bases, and 5 bases lay in between. The CDR3 coding sequence is TGTGCCAGCAGTTACTCGACAGGCAATCAGCCCCAGCATTTT. Its protein product is CASSYSTGNQPQHF.

V usage is TRBV10-3 and J usage is TRBJ1-1; 8 bases align to TRBD1. With V trimmed by 10 bases and J by 7 bases, 14 bases remained unmatched. CDR3 size: 14 residues. Germline V CDR1 and CDR2: ENHRY, SYGVKD. CDR3 region: CASRKGAGGIEAFF. For the CDR3, the DNA is TGTGCCAGCCGTAAAGGGGCAGGGGGCATTGAAGCTTTCTTT.

The gene calls are TRBV28 and TRBJ1-5; 7 nucleotides agree with TRBD1. The V gene's germline CDR1 is MDHEN and CDR2 SYDVKM. J was trimmed by 9 bases and V by 6 bases; bases with no gene match: 11. This CDR3 region has 14 residues. The CDR3 sequence: CASRNNRGLRPQHF. The CDR3 nucleotides are TGTGCCAGCAGGAATAACAGGGGTTTGAGGCCCCAGCATTTT.

This clone appeared a single time. The CDR3 loop reads CASSSGTPNYGYTF. The CDR3 nucleotides read TGCGCCAGCAGCTCAGGAACGCCTAACTATGGCTACACCTTC. The chain has TRBV5-1 and TRBJ1-2; D is uncertain. The CDR3 runs to 14 residues. Germline-derived CDR1 and CDR2 are SGHRS and YFSETQ. Trimming left V 3 bases short and J 0 bases short, with 9 bases between.

The gene calls are TRBV28 and TRBJ1-6; 8 bases are a match to TRBD1. Germline CDR1 and CDR2: MDHEN and SYDVKM. The CDR3 loop spans 12 amino acids. The junction had 7 bases not matched to a gene; V was cut back by 3 bases and J by 18 bases. CDR3 loop: CASSLPDREYHF. The CDR3 region has the DNA TGTGCCAGCAGTTTGCCGGACAGGGAATACCACTTT.

This clone has a single count. The chain uses TRBV11-2 and TRBJ2-3; D unclear. The CDR3 extends over 14 amino acids. V shed 5 bases and J shed 2 bases, with 11 bases lying between them. CDR1 SGHAT and CDR2 FQNNGV come from the germline V gene. CDR3 residues: CASSPSRITDTQYF. The CDR3 bases are TGTGCCAGCAGCCCCAGTCGAATCACAGATACGCAGTATTTT.

The genes are TRBV25-1 and TRBJ2-5; 7 bases fit TRBD1. V was pared by 3 bases and J by 4 bases, with 5 bases of the junction left unmatched. CDR1 and CDR2 from the germline V gene are MGHDK and SYGVNS. CDR3 length equals 14 residues. The CDR3 here is CASSDATGPETQYF. The CDR3 nucleotides are TGTGCCAGCAGTGATGCGACAGGGCCAGAGACCCAGTACTTC.